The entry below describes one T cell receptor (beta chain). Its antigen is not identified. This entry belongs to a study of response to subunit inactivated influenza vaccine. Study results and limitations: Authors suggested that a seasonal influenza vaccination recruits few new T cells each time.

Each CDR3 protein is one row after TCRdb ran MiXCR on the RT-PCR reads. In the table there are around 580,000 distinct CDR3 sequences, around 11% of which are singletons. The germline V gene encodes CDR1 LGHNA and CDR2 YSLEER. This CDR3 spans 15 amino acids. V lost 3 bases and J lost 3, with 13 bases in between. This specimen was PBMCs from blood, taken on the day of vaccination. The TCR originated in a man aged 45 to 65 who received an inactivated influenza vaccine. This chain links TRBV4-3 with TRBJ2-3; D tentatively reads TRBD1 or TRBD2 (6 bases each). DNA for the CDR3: TGCGCCAGCAGCCACAAGGGGGGCTGGACAGATACGCAGTATTTT. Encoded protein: CASSHKGGWTDTQYF.